This T cell receptor (beta chain) emerged from a study of blood T cell repertoires in COVID-19. Overall study: Acute and convalescent COVID-19 samples came from the United States, Italy and Spain. From T cells, B-cell-depleted T cells, or PBMCs came the material, which was cDNA or gDNA.

Authors' methods: Amplification of reference gene primers provided the estimated nucleated cell counts. Assay used: immunoSEQ multiplex PCR; TCRdb lists only in-frame clones, some missing. V and J calls and clone size follow that table, whereas D and trimming were derived from the DNA. The sample holds roughly 95,000 clones, 82% seen once. This clone has just one count. Germline values: CDR1 SGHRS, CDR2 YFSETQ. There are 14 residues in the CDR3. Between the trimmed V and J ends, which lost 1 base and 3 bases, there was a span of 7 bases. The TCR comes from a man older than 75 with acute or convalescent COVID-19. J is TRBJ2-2 and V is TRBV5-1; TRBD1 is a possible D gene (6 bases). Sequences were obtained from peripheral blood. The CDR3 coding sequence is TGCGCCAGCAGCTTGCGGACAGACACCGGGGAGCTGTTTTTT. Translation: CASSLRTDTGELFF.